The count of the clone carrying this T cell receptor (beta chain) is one. The target antigen is unknown. The method was immunoSEQ multiplex PCR; TCRdb's version includes in-frame clones alone and lacks a portion of them. The sample has about 140,000 clones, roughly 88% seen once. This sample is drawn from a study of Ad26.COV2.S vaccination and SARS-CoV-2 variants. Study-level results: Vaccinees showed greater spike-specific TCR breadth than placebo recipients. In vaccinated individuals, spike-specific CD8+ and CD4+ T cell responses reportedly displayed substantial breadth. Similar non-spike TCR breadth was observed in recipients of vaccine and of placebo.

The source of this sequence is a human donor who had recovered from COVID-19. The sequencing here drew on peripheral blood, taken after recovery from COVID-19.

CDR3 DNA: TGTGCCAGCAGTTTACGGGCCAGGGGGAAGAGGGGTGACCACATGACGCAGTATTTT. Residues: CASSLRARGKRGDHMTQYF. The chain carries TRBV28 and TRBJ2-3, with 7 bases fitting TRBD1. Germline V gives CDR1 MDHEN, CDR2 SYDVKM. V was pared by 2 bases and J by 9 bases, with 23 bases of the junction left unmatched. The CDR3 covers 19 residues.